This T cell receptor (beta chain) was captured by sequencing in a study of blood T cell repertoires in COVID-19. Study summary: Collection of acute and convalescent COVID-19 samples took place in the United States, Italy and Spain. T cells, B-cell-depleted T cells, or PBMCs supplied cDNA or gDNA.

Original handling: Reference gene primer amplification yielded estimated nucleated cell counts. Sequencing used immunoSEQ multiplex PCR; TCRdb keeps in-frame clones, though not all of them. V and J calls and clone size follow that table, whereas D and trimming were derived from the DNA. The table shows some 160,000 clones, with more than 65% occurring only once. The CDR3 loop spans 15 amino acids. Sequenced input: peripheral blood. The TCR was taken from a woman older than 75 with acute or convalescent COVID-19. The gene calls are TRBV21-1 and TRBJ2-3; whether TRBD2, the table's D call, matches the DNA was not checked. TRBV21-1 is classified as a pseudogene. This CDR3 reads CASSNGSGGTDTQYF. In DNA form, the CDR3 reads TGTGCCAGCAGCAATGGTAGCGGGGGCACAGATACGCAGTATTTT.